These 23 T cell receptor beta chains share one sample of origin, sequenced in a study of T cells expressing NK-cell markers. TCRdb re-called the 5' RACE reads; one entry per CDR3 protein, DNA not given. With some 450,000 distinct CDR3 sequences in the sample, the ten largest clones hold 7.3%. Specimen: blood T cells: a sorted CD56 or NKG2C T cell subset, CD4+ or CD8+ T cells, or bulk PBMC T cells (not recorded which). These TCRs come from a woman aged 18-70 years in good health.

The chain is built from TRBV7-9 and TRBJ2-5; absent DNA, TCRdb's TRBD1 call cannot be checked. This CDR3 is 14 amino acids long. Germline lookup yields CDR1 SEHNR and CDR2 FQNEAQ (reference sequence). This CDR3 reads CASSQILPPETQYF.

V usage is TRBV5-1 and J usage is TRBJ2-3; TCRdb indicates TRBD1, and absent DNA this call remains unverified. The germline V gene encodes CDR1 SGHRS and CDR2 YFSETQ. This CDR3 region has 15 residues. The CDR3 spells CASQVPGNRPDTQYF. The full variable domain, its missing parts supplied by reference TRBV5-1 and TRBJ2-3, is KAGVTQTPRYLIKTRGQQVTLSCSPISGHRSVSWYQQTPGQGLQFLFEYFSETQRNKGNFPGRFSGRQFSNSRSEMNVSTLELGDSALYLCASQVPGNRPDTQYFGPGTRLTVL.

The J gene is TRBJ1-6, the V gene TRBV4-1; there is no DNA to check the TCRdb D call of TRBD1. Per the germline V gene, CDR1 is MGHRA and CDR2 is YSYEKL. The CDR3 runs to 15 residues. CDR3 amino acids: CASSQETTGNSPLHF.

The V and J genes are TRBV4-3 and TRBJ2-3; there is no DNA to check the TCRdb D call of TRBD2. The germline V gene encodes CDR1 LGHNA and CDR2 YSLEER. The CDR3 has 15 residues. The CDR3 spells CASSQGTSVTDTQYF.

The CDR3 region is CSARQGPTGYEQYF. V usage is TRBV20-1 and J usage is TRBJ2-7; TCRdb proposes TRBD1, but this gene call is untestable without DNA. The germline CDR1 and CDR2 sequences are DFQATT and SNEGSKA (reference sequence). The CDR3 is 14 residues long.

The chain joins TRBV19 to TRBJ2-3. Germline CDR1 and CDR2: LNHDA and SQIVND (reference sequence). The CDR3 loop spans 13 amino acids. The CDR3 sequence is CASAELGTDTQYF.

The chain uses TRBV21-1 and TRBJ2-3. TRBV21-1 is reported as a pseudogene. This CDR3 has 16 residues. CDR3 in amino acids: CASSVVWGPSTDTQYF.

V gene TRBV7-2 combines with J gene TRBJ2-1; TCRdb's D call, TRBD1, is unchecked because there is no DNA. Germline lookup yields CDR1 SGHTA and CDR2 FQGNSA. CDR3 length: 16 residues. The chain's CDR3 is CASSPRGGMSYNEQFF.

The rearrangement links TRBV30 to TRBJ2-1; TCRdb's D call, TRBD2, is unchecked because there is no DNA. From germline, CDR1 is GTSNPN and CDR2 SVGIG (reference sequence). The CDR3 spans 13 residues. The chain's CDR3 is CAWSVLAWNEQFF.

CDR3 protein: CAIGTKVGELFF. The V gene is TRBV10-3, the J gene TRBJ2-2; the D call from TCRdb, TRBD1, cannot be confirmed without DNA. CDR3 length: 12 residues. Looked up from germline, CDR1 is ENHRY and CDR2 is SYGVKD.

V gene TRBV5-6 combines with J gene TRBJ1-4. The CDR3 extends over 15 amino acids. Germline lookup yields CDR1 SGHDT and CDR2 YYEEEE. This CDR3 reads CASSLGGGPNEKLFF.

V is TRBV28 and J is TRBJ1-6. The CDR3 contains 15 residues. Germline V gives CDR1 MDHEN, CDR2 SYDVKM. The chain's CDR3 is CASRISDLRNSPLHF.

The chain recombines TRBV30 with TRBJ2-6. Germline V gives CDR1 GTSNPN, CDR2 SVGIG (reference sequence). CDR3 size: 11 residues. The CDR3 sequence is CAWRGANVLTF.

V usage is TRBV20-1 and J usage is TRBJ2-4; TCRdb calls TRBD2, which cannot be checked without DNA. CDR3 length equals 15 residues. Germline CDR1 and CDR2: DFQATT and SNEGSKA (reference sequence). CDR3 sequence reads: CSAELASGAKNIQYF.

This sequence joins TRBV4-1 and TRBJ2-5; TCRdb names TRBD1, which stays unverified in the absence of DNA. The CDR3 is made up of 12 amino acids. Germline CDR1 is MGHRA and CDR2 is YSYEKL. The CDR3 spells CASSQALETQYF.

This rearrangement joins TRBV7-2 to TRBJ2-7; TCRdb calls TRBD2, which cannot be checked without DNA. The CDR3 extends over 13 amino acids. Per germline, CDR1 SGHTA and CDR2 FQGNSA. The CDR3 sequence: CASSSTSEGEQYF.

V gene TRBV12-5 combines with J gene TRBJ2-5; TCRdb calls TRBD1, which cannot be checked without DNA. The length of the CDR3 is 16 residues. Germline assignment: CDR1 LGHNT and CDR2 FRNRAP. The CDR3 loop reads CASGNRNRDTQETQYF. Based on the CDR3 plus reference TRBV12-5 and TRBJ2-5, the full variable domain is DARVTQTPRHKVTEMGQEVTMRCQPILGHNTVFWYRQTMMQGLELLAYFRNRAPLDDSGMPKDRFSAEMPDATLATLKIQPSEPRDSAVYFCASGNRNRDTQETQYFGPGTRLLVL.

The chain carries TRBV9 and TRBJ2-7. Germline CDR1 and CDR2: SGDLS and YYNGEE. The CDR3 spans 13 residues. CDR3 sequence: CASSVDSGYEQYF. Complete variable domain (other parts from reference TRBV9 and TRBJ2-7): DSGVTQTPKHLITATGQRVTLRCSPRSGDLSVYWYQQSLDQGLQFLIQYYNGEERAKGNILERFSAQQFPDLHSELNLSSLELGDSALYFCASSVDSGYEQYFGPGTRLTVT.

The J gene is TRBJ2-1, the V gene TRBV5-1. The CDR3 runs to 12 residues. Germline loops: CDR1 SGHRS, CDR2 YFSETQ. CDR3 in amino acids: CASSATSEEQFF.

V usage is TRBV6-5 and J usage is TRBJ2-7; TCRdb's D call of TRBD1 is untestable without DNA. This CDR3 has 12 residues. The germline V gene has CDR1 MNHEY and CDR2 SVGAGI. CDR3: CASRLTGNEQYF.

J is TRBJ2-1 and V is TRBV18; no DNA is available, so the TRBD1 call from TCRdb remains unchecked. Germline V CDR1 and CDR2: KGHSH, LQKENI. The CDR3 covers 16 residues. CDR3: CASSPRLGGTYNEQFF.

The chain carries TRBV25-1 and TRBJ1-5; with no DNA, the TCRdb D assignment of TRBD1 cannot be verified. CDR1 MGHDK and CDR2 SYGVNS come from the germline V gene. This CDR3 spans 14 amino acids. The CDR3 region is CASSPQEPGRPQHF.

The chain recombines TRBV7-2 with TRBJ1-5; the TCRdb D gene call, TRBD1, has no DNA to confirm it. In germline, CDR1 is SGHTA, CDR2 FQGNSA. This CDR3 comprises 15 residues. The CDR3 sequence is CASSLVGASNQPQHF.